This paragraph covers one T cell receptor (beta chain) sequence. Its antigen is not yet known. Base qualities are missing; no much larger clone stands one base away. The data derive from a study of cytomegalovirus exposure and HLA in healthy donors (TCRdb year 2017). Broadly, across the study: An earlier analysis of under 600 of the donors reported 250 to 350 Gb of sequence data and roughly 110 million unique TCR beta sequences from 150 million to 200 million T cells. An early release that covered about 640 HLA-typed donors contained about 300 gigabases of sequencing data and around 80 million unique TCR sequences. Donor age, sex, ethnicity and CMV serostatus were collected together with the repertoire data. Every discovery cohort repertoire had been produced on one sequencing platform. Along with the roughly 700-subject first cohort, a separate validation cohort of over 90 different subjects was used. Four or five DR-DQ haplotypes were handled as single units for association and clustering because linkage in the cohort was strong. Typing coverage differed by locus: A, B, C, DRB1 and DQB1 were typed in roughly 620-630 donors, DQA1 in 500 to 550, DPA1 in 600 to 610, and DPB1 in 450 to 490. Among about 400 genotyped donors of the cohort, an average of approximately 240,000 unique TCR beta nucleotide sequences was sequenced per donor, of which about 18% were non-productive. An earlier analysis of 587 of the donors applied high-throughput TCR beta sequencing to assess whether each TCR beta V gene segment acted as functional or pseudogenic. Using immunosequencing, the study profiled T cell repertoires from around 680 subjects and related those repertoires to cytomegalovirus serostatus. Among the roughly 400 genotyped donors, approximately 76% belonged to the genetic ancestry cluster associated with self-reported Caucasian donors. Genome-wide SNP genotypes for about three fifths of the 666 donors were used in a later genetic analysis, which treated that subset as a discovery cohort. The aim of the study was to test whether cataloging public T cell receptors could identify signatures of past pathogen exposure. High-throughput TCR immunosequencing, statistical association of individual TCRs with disease status, and machine learning were combined to predict cytomegalovirus infection status. A later analysis re-analyzed previously published TCR beta repertoires from 660 or so donors and added high-resolution HLA genotyping to study TCR occurrence patterns. Rather than drawing on any new phenotypic data, the later analysis identified candidate immune exposures from TCR beta sequences and the way those sequences occurred across donors. Class I and class II HLA loci were covered by the typing at four-digit resolution. What the study reported, not specific to this receptor: The 87-base-pair reads could not distinguish some IMGT-functional V segments, including TRBV6-2 and TRBV6-3, so those segments were excluded. Immune exposure information for the cohort was limited to CMV serostatus. HLA typing was unavailable for some donors at each locus, so association tests used only the typed subset. A group of highly shared sequence variants was considered likely to be a technical artifact of the sequencing pipeline. In a later analysis, TCR association rates were found to vary across HLA loci, with the most associated TCRs seen for DRB1 alleles and the fewest for HLA-C alleles. Because counts were too low, about 18 rarely observed V segments, including chromosome 9 orphons, were excluded from the earlier analysis of some 590 of the donors. Strong co-occurrence of HLA alleles, especially DR and DQ, made assigning TCR associations to individual alleles difficult. A few of the identified cytomegalovirus-associated TCR beta chains were confirmed in vitro to be specific for cytomegalovirus antigens. A further reported finding was that TCR beta sequences accurately predicted the HLA-A and HLA-B alleles for most subjects in the first cohort. The study listed approximately 150 TCR beta chains as associated with cytomegalovirus. In an earlier analysis of some 540 of the donors, most TCR beta V segments appeared in productive rearrangements about 87% or about 30% of the time, broadly matching IMGT annotations. The presence/absence analyses assumed that sequencing depth was roughly uniform across donors, and that assumption may not be true. In a later analysis, HLA-associated TCR beta chains showed more clonal expansion and lower generation probabilities than non-associated chains that were equally common. Linkage disequilibrium might explain the correlated functional status among segregating V segments, but an unknown experimental factor could not be ruled out. A later genetic analysis reported fewer N-insertions in productive TCRs among donors in an Asian-associated ancestry cluster than the roughly 620-donor mean. At a false discovery rate of 0.05, a later analysis linked under 20,000 TCR beta sequences to specific HLA alleles. Several of the top co-occurrence clusters appeared to be linked to parvovirus B19, influenza, CMV and Epstein-Barr virus, according to a later analysis. Cytomegalovirus status was reported to be diagnosed by the classifier with high specificity and sensitivity in both the original and validation cohorts. Across donors, most TCR sequences were observed very rarely, whereas some public TCRs were present in many individuals. The cohort was sequenced for TCR beta chains only, and without alpha or paired-chain data the features that could be detected were limited. The authors suggested that the approach could potentially be generalized to other disease states and immunological phenotypes. Most CMV-associated TCR beta chains appeared to be HLA-restricted in a later analysis, and the HLA associations seemed to be driven largely by CMV exposure. V-gene and J-gene trimming of TCR beta chains was associated with a missense DCLRE1C variant in a later genetic analysis, and the association was replicated in an independent cohort.

The CDR3 measures 14 amino acids from cysteine to phenylalanine. The sequence is cut down to CDR3 DNA, 42 bases in frame from base 1. The V and J ends are trimmed by 4 bases and 6 bases, leaving 13 bases between them. Reading the germline V gene gives CDR1 WSHSY and CDR2 SAAADI. Library method: the immunoSEQ multiplex PCR assay. For the multiplex PCR, a mixture combining 60 forward primers for TCR Vbeta segments and 13 reverse primers for TCR Jbeta segments was used. A multiplex PCR assay on genomic DNA amplified the CDR3 region of rearranged TCR beta genes. The amplified TCR beta libraries were sequenced on the Illumina HiSeq System as 87-base-pair reads. Under the source paper's analysis protocol: In a later analysis, some 80 million unique TCR beta chains were counted across the 500 to 850 repertoires, and roughly 11 million of these chains were shared by at least two donors. A nearest-neighbor algorithm error-corrected the raw reads and collapsed the reads into unique sequences, merging closely related sequences to remove PCR and sequencing errors. CDR3 sequences were aligned to IMGT reference sequences to assign V, D and J gene segments. Each retained sequence needed at least a six-nucleotide match to both a V gene segment and a J gene segment. Rearrangements were classified as productive when the CDR3 lacked stop codons and remained in frame with V and J, and all other rearrangements were classified as non-productive. Following IMGT convention, CDR3 was defined as the stretch from the second conserved V-encoded cysteine up to the conserved J-encoded phenylalanine. The earlier analysis of fewer than 700 of the donors excluded sequences that lacked an unambiguous match to a single V gene segment. An earlier analysis of 500 to 600 of the donors classified V segments as functional when productive rearrangements were above 56.7% and as segregating when the standard deviation between donors was above 5%. A statistical classification framework was developed to diagnose cytomegalovirus status using the catalog of TCR beta chain sequences. In a later analysis, TCR nucleotide sequences were compared against IMGT/GENE-DB human TR gene sequences so that V and J genes could be assigned. Using the TCRdist pipeline, a later analysis assigned CDR3 sequences along with most-parsimonious VDJ recombination scenarios. In a later analysis, each TCR beta chain was defined by its CDR3 amino acid sequence together with its V-gene family, and reads without a unique V-gene family were excluded. In a later analysis, approximately 640 highly shared, low-generation-probability nucleotide sequences were removed to address suspected cross-contamination and a sequencing artifact. For each public chain, a later analysis derived a clonal expansion index from normalized ranks of inferred template counts within each repertoire. Generation probabilities in a later analysis came from a VDJ recombination model fitted to out-of-frame rearrangements, and those results were checked against IGoR. In a later analysis, TCR-TCR, TCR-HLA and TCR-CMV co-occurrence was scored with hypergeometric tests, and a repertoire-size bias correction was applied to TCR pairs. To estimate false discovery rates, a later analysis permuted the HLA or CMV assignments 20 times. In a later analysis, co-occurring TCRs were grouped using DBSCAN, and TCRdist sequence similarity was added for clustering within HLA-allele-positive subsets. Co-occurrence clustering excluded repertoires with fewer than 30,000 or more than 120,000 public chains, plus five with anomalous nucleotide sharing. Not all clones reach the TCRdb copy of this immuneACCESS table, which keeps in-frame sequences only. Checked studies attribute under half of the gap to unresolved V genes and leave the rest unexplained. V, J and clone size derive from that table, while D and trimming were established from the DNA sequence. Across this sample there are under 250,000 clones, with around 78% seen only once. About 1.9% of the sample goes to the ten largest clones.

The cohort was made up of approximately 670 healthy bone marrow donors. At the time of sampling, all cohort members were nominally healthy, though unrecorded immune exposures were likely present. The donor was CMV seronegative and belonged to the group of under 400 seronegative cohort members. Every donor gave a peripheral blood sample, and the peripheral blood mononuclear cells from that sample were used for TCR beta sequencing. The Qiagen DNeasy Blood Extraction Kit was used to extract genomic DNA from the blood cell samples. This receptor chain uses TRBV10-2 and TRBJ2-1; perhaps TRBD2 is the D gene, with 5 bases matching. Sequenced sample: PBMCs. The clonotype comes from a man aged 25-45 years in good health and CMV-seronegative. The DNA is as follows: TGCGCCAGCAGTGCACTAGGAAGTTTCAATGAGCAGTTCTTC. This translates into CASSALGSFNEQFF.